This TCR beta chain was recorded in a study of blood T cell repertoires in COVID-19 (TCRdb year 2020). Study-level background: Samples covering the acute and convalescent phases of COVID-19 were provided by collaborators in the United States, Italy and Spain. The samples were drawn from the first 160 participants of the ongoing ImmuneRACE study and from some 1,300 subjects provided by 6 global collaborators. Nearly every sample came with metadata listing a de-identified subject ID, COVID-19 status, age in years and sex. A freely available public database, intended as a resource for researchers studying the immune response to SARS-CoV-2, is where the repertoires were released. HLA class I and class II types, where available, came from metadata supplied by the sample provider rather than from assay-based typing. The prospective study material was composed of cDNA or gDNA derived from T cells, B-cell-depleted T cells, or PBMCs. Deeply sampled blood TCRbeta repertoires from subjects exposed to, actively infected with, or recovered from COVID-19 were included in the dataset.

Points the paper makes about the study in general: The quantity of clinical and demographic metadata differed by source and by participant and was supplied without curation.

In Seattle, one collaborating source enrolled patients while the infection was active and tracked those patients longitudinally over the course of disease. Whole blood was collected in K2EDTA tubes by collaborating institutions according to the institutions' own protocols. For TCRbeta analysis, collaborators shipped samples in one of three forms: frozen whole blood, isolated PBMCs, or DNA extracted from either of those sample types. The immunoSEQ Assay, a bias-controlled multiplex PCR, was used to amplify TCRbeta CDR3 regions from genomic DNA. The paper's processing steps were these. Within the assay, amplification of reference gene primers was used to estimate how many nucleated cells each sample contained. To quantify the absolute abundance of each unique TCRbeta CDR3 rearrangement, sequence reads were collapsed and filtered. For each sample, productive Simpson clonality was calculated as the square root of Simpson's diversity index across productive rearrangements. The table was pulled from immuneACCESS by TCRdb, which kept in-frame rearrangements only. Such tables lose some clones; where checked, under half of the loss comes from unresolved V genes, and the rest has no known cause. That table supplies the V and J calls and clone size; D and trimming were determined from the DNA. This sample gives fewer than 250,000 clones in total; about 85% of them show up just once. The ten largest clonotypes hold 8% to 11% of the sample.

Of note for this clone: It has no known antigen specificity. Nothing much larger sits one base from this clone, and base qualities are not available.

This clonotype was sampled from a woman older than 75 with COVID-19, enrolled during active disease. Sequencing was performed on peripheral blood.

Here is the DNA: TGCGCCAGCAGCTTGGCCGCTGACAGGGGGGTCGAGCAGTACTTC. This gives the protein CASSLAADRGVEQYF. The chain employs TRBV5-1 and TRBJ2-7, with 9 middle bases fitting TRBD1. Here V drops 0 bases and J drops 6 bases, and the junction holds 7 bases not matched to any gene. Sequences SGHRS (CDR1) and YFSETQ (CDR2) are obtained from the germline V gene. The CDR3 contains 15 residues, cysteine and phenylalanine counted. Here the CDR3 DNA is all that survives: 45 bases in frame from base 1. Joined to the reference TRBV5-1 and TRBJ2-7 proteins, this CDR3 gives the full variable domain: KAGVTQTPRYLIKTRGQQVTLSCSPISGHRSVSWYQQTPGQGLQFLFEYFSETQRNKGNFPGRFSGRQFSNSRSEMNVSTLELGDSALYLCASSLAADRGVEQYFGPGTRLTVT.